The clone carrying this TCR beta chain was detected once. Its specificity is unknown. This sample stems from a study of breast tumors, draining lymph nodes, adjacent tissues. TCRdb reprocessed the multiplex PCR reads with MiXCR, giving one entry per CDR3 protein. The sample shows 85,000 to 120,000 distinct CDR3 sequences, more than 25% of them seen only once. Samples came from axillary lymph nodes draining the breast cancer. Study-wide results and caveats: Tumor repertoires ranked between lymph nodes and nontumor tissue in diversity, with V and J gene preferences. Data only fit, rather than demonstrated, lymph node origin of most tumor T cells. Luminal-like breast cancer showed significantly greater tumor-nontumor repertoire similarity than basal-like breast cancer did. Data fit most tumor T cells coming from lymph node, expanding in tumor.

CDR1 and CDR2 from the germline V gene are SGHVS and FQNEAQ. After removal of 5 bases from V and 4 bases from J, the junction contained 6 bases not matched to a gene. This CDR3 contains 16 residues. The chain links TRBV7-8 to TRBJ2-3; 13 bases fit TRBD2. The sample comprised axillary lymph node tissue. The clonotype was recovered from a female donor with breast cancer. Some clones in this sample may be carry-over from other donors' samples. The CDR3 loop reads CASSPGLAGVADTQYF. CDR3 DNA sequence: TGTGCCAGCAGCCCCGGACTAGCGGGAGTTGCAGATACGCAGTATTTT. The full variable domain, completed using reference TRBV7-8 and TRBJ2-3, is GAGVSQSPRYKVAKRGQDVALRCDPISGHVSLFWYQQALGQGPEFLTYFQNEAQLDKSGLPSDRFFAERPEGSVSTLKIQRTQQEDSAVYLCASSPGLAGVADTQYFGPGTRLTVL.